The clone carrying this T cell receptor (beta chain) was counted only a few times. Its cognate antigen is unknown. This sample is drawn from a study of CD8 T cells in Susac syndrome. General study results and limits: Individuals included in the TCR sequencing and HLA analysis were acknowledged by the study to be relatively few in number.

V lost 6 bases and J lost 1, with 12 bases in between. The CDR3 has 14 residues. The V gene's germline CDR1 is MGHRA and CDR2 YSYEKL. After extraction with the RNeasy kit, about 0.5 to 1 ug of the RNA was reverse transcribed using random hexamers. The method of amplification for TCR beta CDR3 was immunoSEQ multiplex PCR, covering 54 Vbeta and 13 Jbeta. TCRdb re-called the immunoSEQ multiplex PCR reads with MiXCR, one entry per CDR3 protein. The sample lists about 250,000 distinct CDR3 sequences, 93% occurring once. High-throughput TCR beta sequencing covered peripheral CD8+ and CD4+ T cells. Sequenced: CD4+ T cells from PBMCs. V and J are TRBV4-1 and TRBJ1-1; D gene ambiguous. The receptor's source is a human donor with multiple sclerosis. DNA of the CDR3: TGCGCCAGCAGGGGCACCCTTAAGAACACTGAAGCTTTCTTT. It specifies CASRGTLKNTEAFF.